These T cell receptor beta chains were read from a single sample in a study of response to subunit inactivated influenza vaccine. One entry per CDR3 protein, called by TCRdb with MiXCR from the RT-PCR reads. The sample has around 530,000 distinct CDR3 sequences; more than 15% are singletons. The source was CD4+ T cells sorted from PBMCs, collected 23 to 25 months after vaccination. These receptors all come from a man between 50 and 75 years old who received an inactivated influenza vaccine. Each CDR3 is given with its conserved first and last residue. Each record gives: V gene, clone size, D gene, J gene, CDR3 DNA, CDR3 protein. The D gene is left open where the match is weak. Only part of the rows carry a size: once, few, many, or a class if the clone is expanded.

v_gene: TRBV6-1
abundance: many
d_gene: TRBD2
j_gene: TRBJ2-2
CDR3nt: TGTGCCAGCAAACTAGCGGGAGTCACCGGGGAGCTGTTTTTT
CDR3aa: CASKLAGVTGELFF

v_gene: TRBV12-3/TRBV12-4
abundance: NA
d_gene: NA
j_gene: TRBJ1-6
CDR3nt: TGTGCCAGCAGTTTCTCCAGGGAACGATCACCCCTCCACTTT
CDR3aa: CASSFSRERSPLHF

v_gene: TRBV28
abundance: few
d_gene: TRBD1
j_gene: TRBJ1-5
CDR3nt: TGTGCCAGCAGAAGACAGGGGGATAAGTCCCAGCATTTT
CDR3aa: CASRRQGDKSQHF

v_gene: TRBV28
abundance: NA
d_gene: NA
j_gene: TRBJ1-2
CDR3nt: TGTGCCAGCAGGGGGGGGGTGTGGTTTGGCTACACCTTC
CDR3aa: CASRGGVWFGYTF

v_gene: TRBV9
abundance: NA
d_gene: TRBD2
j_gene: TRBJ2-2
CDR3nt: TGTGCCAGCAGCCCTCGGTGGAGCGGGGCGAACACCGGGGAGCTGTTTTTT
CDR3aa: CASSPRWSGANTGELFF

v_gene: TRBV11-2
abundance: NA
d_gene: TRBD1
j_gene: TRBJ1-1
CDR3nt: TGTGCCAGCAGCTTAGATCGTCGTTATAACAGGGGGAACACTGAAGCTTTCTTT
CDR3aa: CASSLDRRYNRGNTEAFF

v_gene: TRBV7-2
abundance: NA
d_gene: TRBD1
j_gene: TRBJ2-3
CDR3nt: TGTGCCACCCACAGGGGGCACGATACGCAGTATTTT
CDR3aa: CATHRGHDTQYF

v_gene: TRBV4-2
abundance: NA
d_gene: TRBD1
j_gene: TRBJ2-5
CDR3nt: TGTGCCAGCAGCCACTCCGGGACAGGTATGACGAAGACCCAGTACTTC
CDR3aa: CASSHSGTGMTKTQYF

v_gene: TRBV20-1
abundance: NA
d_gene: NA
j_gene: TRBJ2-1
CDR3nt: TGCAGTTACATCCATGGGGTCGGGAGCGAGGATGAGCAGTTCTTC
CDR3aa: CSYIHGVGSEDEQFF

v_gene: TRBV10-3
abundance: NA
d_gene: NA
j_gene: TRBJ2-4
CDR3nt: TGTGCCATCAGTGAGTCTTGGGGGCTAGCCAAAAACATTCAGTACTTC
CDR3aa: CAISESWGLAKNIQYF

v_gene: TRBV11-2
abundance: few
d_gene: TRBD2
j_gene: TRBJ2-5
CDR3nt: TGTGCCAGCAGCGCGGGACTAGCGACGGAGACCCAGTACTTC
CDR3aa: CASSAGLATETQYF

v_gene: TRBV28
abundance: few
d_gene: TRBD2
j_gene: TRBJ2-1
CDR3nt: TGTGCCAGCCCCCCCGGGACTAGCGGCTACAATGAGCAGTTCTTC
CDR3aa: CASPPGTSGYNEQFF

v_gene: TRBV4-2
abundance: NA
d_gene: NA
j_gene: TRBJ2-3
CDR3nt: TGTGCCAGCAGCCAGCGTCATCTGACAGGCTCAAGCACAGATACGCAGTATTTT
CDR3aa: CASSQRHLTGSSTDTQYF

v_gene: TRBV6-5
abundance: few
d_gene: NA
j_gene: TRBJ1-5
CDR3nt: TGTGCCGGGAGAAATCAGCCCCAGCATTTT
CDR3aa: CAGRNQPQHF

v_gene: TRBV11-2
abundance: NA
d_gene: NA
j_gene: TRBJ2-7
CDR3nt: TGTGCCAGCAGCCGTTCCAGGGTAGCCGAGCAGTACTTC
CDR3aa: CASSRSRVAEQYF

v_gene: TRBV28
abundance: NA
d_gene: NA
j_gene: TRBJ2-7
CDR3nt: TGTGCCAGCAGAACCGGACAGTACGTCGAGCAGTACTTC
CDR3aa: CASRTGQYVEQYF

v_gene: TRBV7-2
abundance: NA
d_gene: TRBD2
j_gene: TRBJ2-3
CDR3nt: TGTGCCAGCAGCTTAGCACCTTCCGGGGGGGGTAGGGATACGCAGTATTTT
CDR3aa: CASSLAPSGGGRDTQYF

v_gene: TRBV4-2
abundance: NA
d_gene: NA
j_gene: TRBJ2-5
CDR3nt: TGTGCCAGCAGCCCCGAGGGGGGGGCCGGGGAGACCCAGTACTTC
CDR3aa: CASSPEGGAGETQYF

v_gene: TRBV4-3
abundance: NA
d_gene: TRBD1
j_gene: TRBJ2-2
CDR3nt: TGCGCCAGCAGCCAAGAGTCCAGGGGGCTAAGGGACACCGGGGAGCTGTTTTTT
CDR3aa: CASSQESRGLRDTGELFF

v_gene: TRBV7-9
abundance: NA
d_gene: NA
j_gene: TRBJ2-1
CDR3nt: TGTGCCAGCAGCCCAGGGACTTTCTACAATGAGCAGTTCTTC
CDR3aa: CASSPGTFYNEQFF